The 3 T cell receptor beta chains listed next were all sequenced from one sample in a study of blood T cell repertoires in COVID-19. The method was immunoSEQ multiplex PCR; TCRdb's version includes in-frame clones alone and lacks a portion of them. The repertoire holds over 250,000 clones, more than 90% seen once, with around 2.6% in the top ten. Sequenced sample: PBMCs or T cells enriched from blood (not recorded which). The receptors come from a man in his sixties who had recovered from COVID-19.

The J gene is TRBJ2-1, the V gene TRBV28; D is possibly TRBD2 (6 bases). The V end was cut by 8 bases, the J end by 5 bases, with 16 bases between. The length of the CDR3 is 14 residues. CDR1 is MDHEN, CDR2 SYDVKM, per germline. The CDR3 protein is CASGREFGNNEQFF. CDR3 bases: TGTGCCAGCGGACGGGAGTTCGGAAACAATGAGCAGTTCTTC.

The chain combines TRBV7-9 with TRBJ2-1, with TRBD1 as a possible D gene (5 bases). The CDR3 spans 15 residues. Germline V gene data show CDR1 as SEHNR and CDR2 as FQNEAQ (reference sequence). V gave up 1 base and J gave up 7 bases, with 14 bases separating them. The CDR3 loop is CASSLVSRVGNEQFF. The CDR3, as DNA: TGTGCCAGCAGCTTAGTAAGCAGGGTAGGGAATGAGCAGTTCTTC.

This chain links TRBV5-6 with TRBJ2-7; maybe TRBD1 (5 bases). Germline V gene data show CDR1 as SGHDT and CDR2 as YYEEEE. Between the trimmed V and J ends, which lost 5 bases and 2 bases, there was a span of 11 bases. This CDR3 is built from 13 residues. DNA of the CDR3: TGTGCCAGCAGTGTCAGGGCGACCTACGAGCAGTACTTC. Translation: CASSVRATYEQYF. Full variable domain (remainder filled in from reference TRBV5-6 and TRBJ2-7): DAGVTQSPTHLIKTRGQQVTLRCSPKSGHDTVSWYQQALGQGPQFIFQYYEEEERQRGNFPDRFSGHQFPNYSSELNVNALLLGDSALYLCASSVRATYEQYFGPGTRLTVT.